The next 26 T cell receptor beta chains were all read from a single sample in a study of T-cell reconstitution after alpha-beta-depleted transplantation in children. This sample's TCRbeta library carried unique molecular identifier barcodes. TCRdb re-analysed the PCR reads in MiXCR, keeping a single row per CDR3 protein. The data contain tens of thousands of distinct CDR3 sequences, roughly a sixth of them seen just once; the ten biggest clones take up about 20%. The starting material was PBMCs, mostly from graft donor cells, obtained 180 days after TCRalphabeta/CD19-depleted stem cell transplant. The receptors were gathered from a male patient aged 2 to 10 who had a stem cell transplant for acute lymphoblastic leukemia, so the T cells may come from the graft donor.

The chain couples TRBV20-1 to TRBJ2-3, with no clear D. CDR1 DFQATT and CDR2 SNEGSKA come from the germline V gene (reference sequence). The V and J ends lost 4 bases and 2 bases respectively, with 13 bases between them. The CDR3 has 14 residues. The CDR3 spells CSAKQGFSTDTQYF. The CDR3 nucleotides are TGCAGTGCTAAACAAGGCTTCTCCACAGATACGCAGTATTTT.

Concerning this clonotype itself: This clone may be a read error of a much larger clone one base away. The rearrangement joins TRBV6-2 or TRBV6-3 to TRBJ1-2, with no clear D. The CDR3 sequence is 13 residues long. CDR1 MNHEY and CDR2 SVGEGT come from the germline V gene. CDR3 region: CATASTTNYGDTF. CDR3 nucleotides: TGTGCCACCGCATCGACGACTAACTATGGCGACACCTTC.

This clonotype was counted a few times. The chain joins TRBV20-1 to TRBJ2-7; TRBD2 matches 8 bases. CDR1 DFQATT and CDR2 SNEGSKA come from the germline V gene (reference sequence). V was pared by 3 bases and J by 5 bases, with 9 bases of the junction left unmatched. The CDR3 consists of 14 residues. Here the CDR3 reads CSARSGGRIDEQYF. The CDR3 DNA reads TGCAGTGCTAGGTCTGGCGGGAGGATAGACGAGCAGTACTTC.

This clonotype was observed a handful of times. The chain couples TRBV27 to TRBJ2-7; the match to TRBD1 covers 7 bases. Germline trimming cut 5 bases from V and 5 bases from J; bases unmatched to any gene: 6. There are 13 residues in the CDR3. The germline V gene has CDR1 MNHEY and CDR2 SMNVEV (reference sequence). The CDR3: CASSADRIHEQYF. The CDR3 nucleotides read TGTGCCAGCAGTGCGGACAGGATCCACGAGCAGTACTTC.

In this sample, this clonotype turned up a few times. The chain joins TRBV5-1 to TRBJ1-3; D unclear. Germline loops: CDR1 SGHRS, CDR2 YFSETQ. CDR3 size: 16 residues. V was shortened by 0 bases and J by 0 bases, with 10 bases between the two germline ends. The CDR3 is CASSLESGSSGNTIYF. In DNA form, the CDR3 reads TGCGCCAGCAGCTTGGAGTCCGGGAGCTCTGGAAACACCATATATTTT.

The rearrangement joins TRBV2 to TRBJ1-3, with D uncertain. The ends were cut back, 0 bases at V and 0 bases at J, with 9 bases in the middle. The CDR3 totals 16 residues. Germline loops: CDR1 SNHLY, CDR2 FYNNEI. CDR3 residues: CASSEALLGSGNTIYF. The CDR3 region has the DNA TGTGCCAGCAGTGAAGCGCTTCTTGGCTCTGGAAACACCATATATTTT. The full variable domain, in which reference TRBV2 and TRBJ1-3 provide the parts outside the CDR3, is EPEVTQTPSHQVTQMGQEVILRCVPISNHLYFYWYRQILGQKVEFLVSFYNNEISEKSEIFDDQFSVERPDGSNFTLKIRSTKLEDSAMYFCASSEALLGSGNTIYFGEGSWLTVV.

This clonotype has just a few counts. The chain recombines TRBV6-2 or TRBV6-3 with TRBJ2-5; either TRBD1 or TRBD2 may fit D (6 bases each). This CDR3 is 15 amino acids long. In germline, CDR1 is MNHEY, CDR2 SVGEGT. The germline V and J ends were trimmed by 10 bases and 4 bases, with 22 bases remaining between them. The CDR3 region has the DNA TGTGCCACCCTATTTCTAGGGGGGAAAAGAGAGACCCAGTACTTC. This codes for CATLFLGGKRETQYF.

This clonotype was observed at least ten times. This chain uses TRBV7-2 with TRBJ2-3, with TRBD2 matching 9 bases. This CDR3 comprises 15 residues. J lost 5 bases, V lost 1 base, and 4 bases had no gene match. Germline values: CDR1 SGHTA, CDR2 FQGNSA. The CDR3 loop reads CASSLGAGGQDTQYF. The CDR3 bases are TGTGCCAGCAGCTTAGGGGCGGGGGGGCAAGATACGCAGTATTTT.

The chain combines TRBV10-3 with TRBJ2-3; weak D call: TRBD2 (6 bases). From germline, CDR1 is ENHRY and CDR2 SYGVKD. The length of the CDR3 is 16 residues. Trimming left V 6 bases short and J 8 bases short, with 24 bases between. The CDR3 nucleotides read TGTGCCATCAGACGCGGGCTAGCGACGAAGGGTGGTACGCAGTATTTT. Residues: CAIRRGLATKGGTQYF.

This clonotype was observed a handful of times. The chain uses TRBV5-1 and TRBJ1-3, with 7 bases fitting TRBD1. The CDR3 is 15 amino acids. Germline CDR1 SGHRS, CDR2 YFSETQ. V shed 5 bases, J shed 0 bases, and the junction held 5 bases outside the gene matches. The CDR3 sequence is CASSLQGSSGNTIYF. The CDR3 nucleotides are TGCGCCAGCAGTTTACAGGGGAGCTCTGGAAACACCATATATTTT. Full variable domain (missing parts from reference TRBV5-1 and TRBJ1-3): KAGVTQTPRYLIKTRGQQVTLSCSPISGHRSVSWYQQTPGQGLQFLFEYFSETQRNKGNFPGRFSGRQFSNSRSEMNVSTLELGDSALYLCASSLQGSSGNTIYFGEGSWLTVV.

The sample holds a few counts of this clonotype. The chain couples TRBV29-1 to TRBJ2-3, with 10 bases aligning to TRBD2. The CDR3 consists of 16 residues. With 4 bases clipped from V and 3 bases from J, the junction kept 10 bases outside the gene matches. CDR1 and CDR2 from the germline V gene are SQVTM and ANQGSEA. Here the CDR3 reads CSVVLPTSGVTDTQYF. CDR3 DNA: TGCAGCGTTGTTCTCCCAACTAGCGGGGTAACAGATACGCAGTATTTT.

Comments on this clonotype: One end of the junction is discordant with germline, which a read error may explain. This chain joins TRBV24-1 and TRBJ2-2; tentatively, D is TRBD1 (6 bases). Looked up from germline, CDR1 is KGHDR and CDR2 is SFDVKD. This CDR3 spans 15 amino acids. In DNA form, the CDR3 reads TGTGCCACCAGTGATTATCAGGGGTTGACCGGGGAGCTGCTTTTT. Translating it yields CATSDYQGLTGELLF.

The CDR3 protein is CASSFGQRLFF. The CDR3 DNA is TGTGCCAGCAGTTTCGGGCAGAGGTTGTTCTTC. V is TRBV12-3 or TRBV12-4 and J is TRBJ2-1, with D unresolved. Trimming pared 3 bases from V and 15 bases from J, leaving 12 bases between. There are 11 residues in the CDR3.

CDR3 loop: CASSPTRGATFF. Here the CDR3 DNA reads TGTGCCAGCTCACCTACCCGGGGGGCCACGTTCTTC. The J gene is TRBJ2-1, the V gene TRBV18; the D gene is possibly TRBD2 (7 bases). The germline V gene encodes CDR1 KGHSH and CDR2 LQKENI. The CDR3 covers 12 residues. The ends were cut back, 3 bases at V and 15 bases at J, with 15 bases in the middle.

The sample holds a few counts of this clonotype. The V call is TRBV29-1, the J call TRBJ1-1; D not resolved. The V end lost 4 bases, the J end lost 1 base, and 10 bases lay between the germline ends. Germline CDR1 SQVTM, CDR2 ANQGSEA. The CDR3 sequence is 13 residues long. The CDR3 is CSVASEANTEAFF. The CDR3 region has the DNA TGCAGCGTTGCTTCAGAGGCGAACACTGAAGCTTTCTTT.

V and J are TRBV7-6 and TRBJ2-7; D remains ambiguous. The CDR3 runs to 12 residues. The germline V and J ends were trimmed by 1 base and 4 bases, with 5 bases remaining between them. Germline V lookup: CDR1 SGHVS, CDR2 FNYEAQ. CDR3 coding DNA: TGTGCCAGCAGCTTAGTCCCGTACGAGCAGTACTTC. It codes for CASSLVPYEQYF.

The chain has TRBV7-2 and TRBJ1-5; D uncertain. Trimming removed 5 bases at V and 2 bases at J, with 13 bases between. The CDR3 extends over 15 amino acids. From germline, CDR1 is SGHTA and CDR2 FQGNSA. The CDR3 loop reads CASSMTHLGNQPQHF. The DNA for the CDR3 is TGTGCCAGCAGCATGACCCACCTAGGCAATCAGCCCCAGCATTTT.

In this sample, this clonotype turned up a few times. This rearrangement joins TRBV4-2 to TRBJ2-2, with D hard to call. Germline loops: CDR1 LGHNA, CDR2 YNFKEQ. V lost 0 bases and J lost 6, with 8 bases in between. CDR3 size: 14 residues. This CDR3 is CASSQDTRPGELFF. DNA for the CDR3: TGTGCCAGCAGCCAAGATACCCGCCCCGGGGAGCTGTTTTTT.

This chain links TRBV5-1 with TRBJ2-1; TRBD2 matches at 9 bases. The CDR3 length is 18 residues. Germline CDR1 is SGHRS and CDR2 is YFSETQ. With 5 bases clipped from V and 0 bases from J, the junction kept 12 bases outside the gene matches. In DNA, the CDR3 is TGCGCCAGCAGGACCTACAGCGGGGGGCTCGTCTCCTACAATGAGCAGTTCTTC. Its protein product is CASRTYSGGLVSYNEQFF.

This clonotype has a handful of counts. V and J are TRBV6-1 and TRBJ2-5, with TRBD2 matching 11 bases. V lost 6 bases, J lost 1 base, and 10 bases stayed unmatched. Germline V gene lookup returns CDR1 MNHNS and CDR2 SASEGT. The CDR3 length is 17 residues. CDR3 loop: CASSTTSGGLSQETQYF. CDR3 in DNA: TGTGCCAGCAGCACCACTAGCGGGGGACTAAGCCAAGAGACCCAGTACTTC.

The chain is built from TRBV24-1 and TRBJ2-1; 8 bases fit TRBD2. CDR1 is KGHDR and CDR2 is SFDVKD in the germline V gene. Trimming took 1 base from V and 0 from J; bases not matched to a gene: 10. The CDR3 runs to 19 residues. Here the CDR3 DNA reads TGTGCCACCAGTGATTTTTCCGGGAGGGACGGGGGCTCCTACAATGAGCAGTTCTTC. As protein: CATSDFSGRDGGSYNEQFF.

This clonotype was detected many times. The gene calls are TRBV28 and TRBJ2-7; D remains ambiguous. Germline-derived CDR1 and CDR2 are MDHEN and SYDVKM. There are 10 residues in the CDR3. Deletions cut 6 bases from V and 2 bases from J, with 2 bases between. The CDR3 loop reads CASSAYEQYF. The CDR3 bases are TGTGCCAGCAGCGCCTACGAGCAGTACTTC.

J is TRBJ2-7 and V is TRBV4-1; unclear D gene. V lost 0 bases, J lost 7 bases, and 19 bases lay in between. Germline CDR1 MGHRA, CDR2 YSYEKL. CDR3 length: 16 residues. Here the CDR3 reads CASSQDFLVEWREQYF. In DNA form, the CDR3 reads TGCGCCAGCAGCCAAGATTTCCTGGTAGAATGGCGGGAGCAGTACTTC.

This chain links TRBV5-1 with TRBJ2-1, with 7 bases fitting TRBD2. The junction had 13 bases not matched to a gene; V was cut back by 6 bases and J by 7 bases. The germline V gene has CDR1 SGHRS and CDR2 YFSETQ. The CDR3 loop spans 15 amino acids. The CDR3 protein is CASTLGRGERNEQFF. CDR3 DNA: TGCGCCAGCACCCTCGGACGGGGGGAACGGAATGAGCAGTTCTTC.

The J gene is TRBJ2-1, the V gene TRBV7-8; D might be TRBD1 or TRBD2, each matching 5 bases. CDR1 and CDR2 from the germline V gene are SGHVS and FQNEAQ. This CDR3 has 19 residues. The V end was cut by 4 bases, the J end by 1 base, with 23 bases between. This CDR3 is CASSSPPEGPWGSYNEQFF. The DNA for the CDR3 is TGTGCCAGCAGCTCCCCTCCTGAAGGCCCCTGGGGGTCCTACAATGAGCAGTTCTTC.

In its sample, this clonotype was seen a few times. This rearrangement joins TRBV25-1 to TRBJ2-2; 9 bases align to TRBD2. CDR3 length: 19 amino acids. After removal of 1 base from V and 7 bases from J, the junction contained 16 bases not matched to a gene. The germline gives CDR1 MGHDK, CDR2 SYGVNS. The CDR3, as DNA: TGTGCCAGCAGTGAATCTGGACTACCGGGACTAGCCTTTATCGGGGAGCTGTTTTTT. This codes for CASSESGLPGLAFIGELFF.